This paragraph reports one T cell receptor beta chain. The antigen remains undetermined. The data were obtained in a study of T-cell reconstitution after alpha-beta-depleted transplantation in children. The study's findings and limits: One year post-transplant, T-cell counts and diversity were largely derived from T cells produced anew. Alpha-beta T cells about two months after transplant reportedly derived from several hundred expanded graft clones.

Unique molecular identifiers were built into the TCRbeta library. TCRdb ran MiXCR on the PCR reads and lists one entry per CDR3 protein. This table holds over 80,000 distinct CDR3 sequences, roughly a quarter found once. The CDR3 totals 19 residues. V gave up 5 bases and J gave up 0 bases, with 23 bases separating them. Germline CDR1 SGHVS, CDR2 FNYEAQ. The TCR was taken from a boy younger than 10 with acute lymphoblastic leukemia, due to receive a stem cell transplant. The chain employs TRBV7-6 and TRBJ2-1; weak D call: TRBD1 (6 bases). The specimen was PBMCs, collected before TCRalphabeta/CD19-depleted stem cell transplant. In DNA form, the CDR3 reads TGTGCCAGCAGCCCGTCCCTACCCAGGGGCCTAAGCTCCTACAATGAGCAGTTCTTC. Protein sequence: CASSPSLPRGLSSYNEQFF. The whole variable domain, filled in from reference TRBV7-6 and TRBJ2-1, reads GAGVSQSPRYKVTKRGQDVALRCDPISGHVSLYWYRQALGQGPEFLTYFNYEAQQDKSGLPNDRFSAERPEGSISTLTIQRTEQRDSAMYRCASSPSLPRGLSSYNEQFFGPGTRLTVL.